This T cell receptor beta chain was identified in a study of T cells in Graves' hyperthyroidism and ophthalmopathy (dated by TCRdb to between 2018 and 2021). Notes on the research overall: Peripheral blood was collected at initial diagnosis, before any treatment. To identify TCR V-J signatures that set the groups apart, the researchers used a discovery cohort of about a hundred patients, made up of under 45 with Graves' ophthalmopathy and about 55 with stable Graves' hyperthyroidism. Prospective prediction of ophthalmopathy was tested in an independent validation cohort consisting of about 19 hyperthyroidism patients and approximately 16 patients who later progressed to ophthalmopathy. The roughly 100 discovery patients were randomly divided into training and test sets at a 7:3 ratio. In addition, the study compared T-cell repertoires in thyroid tissue and in blood from a handful of Graves' hyperthyroidism patients. After sampling, hyperthyroidism patients received methimazole starting at 30 mg daily, and ophthalmopathy patients received high-dose intravenous methylprednisolone. According to the paper, TCR Vbeta CDR3 sequencing was carried out on approximately 140 peripheral blood samples, which came from around 43 ophthalmopathy, around 74 hyperthyroidism and some 17 progressor patients. Study-wide findings and limitations: A model built on a 13 V-J signature distinguished ophthalmopathy from stable hyperthyroidism, reaching approximately 89% sensitivity and 81.08% specificity in cross-validation and 80%/75% in testing. Most expanded thyroid clonotypes (frequency above 0.001) were also found in blood, which suggests that blood repertoires may mirror thyroid immune responses. During validation, the model predicted progression to ophthalmopathy a median of roughly 7.1 months ahead of onset, with around 71% sensitivity and 72% to 80% specificity. Sample size was not statistically predetermined, and blinding of investigators to group allocation was not performed.

The TCR beta CDR3 regions were amplified from the RNA transcripts. For the first round of RT-PCR on the TCR CDR3, the HTBI primer set was used together with the Qiagen OneStep RT-PCR kit. Libraries were constructed in a second round of multiplex PCR, after which size selection and purification were carried out. Libraries were sequenced paired-end with 100 bp reads on an Illumina HiSeq2000. Per the source publication's procedure: Raw data were processed with SOAPnuke, discarding reads with adapters, uncalled bases, mean Phred below 15, or no exact constant-primer or identifier match. High-quality paired reads were merged using COPE v1.2.5, and each unique nucleotide sequence was defined as a clonotype. MiTCR v1.1 was used to align clonotypes to the IMGT TRBV, TRBD and TRBJ reference segments. Only V-J combinations with frequency above 0.0001, covering 99% to 99.2% of repertoires, were analysed. The TCS score was defined as F50 (clonal expansion) divided by E x V (chaos), with BLOSUM62-based TCRdist calculated between CDR3 peptides within each V-J. Welch's t-statistics and random forest reduced fewer than 600 V-J features to 13, which were used in a naive Bayes classifier (R e1071). TCRdb took the public reads, trimmed them with fastp at Q25, ran MiXCR for clone calling and kept in-frame beta chains. Every entry covers one CDR3 protein and lists the most common genes and DNA from its rows. TCRdb's processing, not the authors' own work, is the source of the V and J calls. The sample table records approximately 430,000 distinct CDR3 sequences; 15% to 17% of these occur just once. 12% to 15% of the sample comes from the top ten.

For this clonotype: The target of this receptor is not known. Base qualities are not recorded, but no much larger clone differs from it by a single base.

A patient counted as having stable Graves' hyperthyroidism if no progression to ophthalmopathy occurred over 18 months of follow-up. Hyperthyroidism patients were newly diagnosed, with disease duration under 2 months, and aged 18 to 65 years. The study excluded patients with uncontrolled infections, other autoimmune diseases, pregnancy or lactation. Diagnoses were established on the basis of clinical symptoms, serum thyroxine and TRAb, thyroid ultrasound, and orbital computed tomography. PBMCs were separated from under 11 ml of fresh peripheral blood using Ficoll-Paque density gradient centrifugation. Total RNA was extracted with Trizol reagent, and quality was checked on an Agilent 2100 Bioanalyzer. CDR1 and CDR2 are read off the germline V gene (reference sequence) as DFQATT and SNEGSKA. V has 3 bases trimmed and J has 7 bases trimmed; junction bases matching no gene number 17. The CDR3 covers 17 residues, taking in both the cysteine and the phenylalanine. The read is trimmed to its CDR3 DNA, 51 bases read in frame from base 1.

Recombination joined TRBV20-1 with TRBJ2-2; 7 central bases correspond to TRBD1. Sequencing used blood. The sequence was obtained from a woman aged 18-30 years with Graves' hyperthyroidism. This receptor has the CDR3 CSARRLQTGNGGGELFF. The nucleotide sequence is given as TGCAGTGCTAGGAGGTTGCAGACAGGGAATGGAGGCGGGGAGCTGTTTTTT.